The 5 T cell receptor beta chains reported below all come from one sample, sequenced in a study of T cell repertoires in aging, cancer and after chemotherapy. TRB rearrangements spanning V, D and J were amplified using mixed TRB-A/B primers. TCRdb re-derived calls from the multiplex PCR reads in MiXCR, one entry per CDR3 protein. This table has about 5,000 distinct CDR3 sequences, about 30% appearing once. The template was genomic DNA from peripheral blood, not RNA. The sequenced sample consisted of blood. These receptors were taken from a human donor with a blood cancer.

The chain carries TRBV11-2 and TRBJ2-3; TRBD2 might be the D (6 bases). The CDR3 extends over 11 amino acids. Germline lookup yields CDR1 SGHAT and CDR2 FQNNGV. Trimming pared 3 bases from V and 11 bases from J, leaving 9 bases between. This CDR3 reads CASSFGGEQYF. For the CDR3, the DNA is TGTGCCAGCAGCTTCGGAGGGGAGCAGTATTTT.

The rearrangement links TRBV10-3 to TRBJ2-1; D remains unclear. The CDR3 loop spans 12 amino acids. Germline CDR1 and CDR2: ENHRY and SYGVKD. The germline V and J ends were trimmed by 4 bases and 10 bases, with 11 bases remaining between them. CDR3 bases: TGTGCCATCAGTGTTTCGTCCCAGGAGCAGTTCTTC. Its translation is CAISVSSQEQFF.

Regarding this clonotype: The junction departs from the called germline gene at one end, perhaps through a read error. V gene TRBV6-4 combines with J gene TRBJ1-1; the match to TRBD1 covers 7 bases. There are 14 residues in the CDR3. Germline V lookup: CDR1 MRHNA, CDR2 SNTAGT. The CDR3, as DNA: TGCGCCAGCAGTGAGTCCGGCAGGGGGACTGAAGCTTTCTTT. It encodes CASSESGRGTEAFF.

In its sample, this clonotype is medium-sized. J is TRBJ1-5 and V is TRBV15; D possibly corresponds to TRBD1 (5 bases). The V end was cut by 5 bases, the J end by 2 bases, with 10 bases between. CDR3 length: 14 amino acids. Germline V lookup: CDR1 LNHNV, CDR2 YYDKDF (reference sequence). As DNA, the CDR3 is TGTGCCACCAGCGCAGGGTCTGGCAATCAGCCCCAGCATTTT. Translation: CATSAGSGNQPQHF. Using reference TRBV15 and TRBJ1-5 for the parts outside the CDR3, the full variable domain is DAMVIQNPRYQVTQFGKPVTLSCSQTLNHNVMYWYQQKSSQAPKLLFHYYDKDFNNEADTPDNFQSRRPNTSFCFLDIRSPGLGDTAMYLCATSAGSGNQPQHFGDGTRLSIL.

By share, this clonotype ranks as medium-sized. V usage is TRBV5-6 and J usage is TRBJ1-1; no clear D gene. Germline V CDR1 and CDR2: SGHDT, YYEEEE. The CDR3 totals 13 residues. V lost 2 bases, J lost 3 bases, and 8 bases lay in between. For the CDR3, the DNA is TGTGCCAGCAGCTTTCAGGTTCACACTGAAGCTTTCTTT. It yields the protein CASSFQVHTEAFF. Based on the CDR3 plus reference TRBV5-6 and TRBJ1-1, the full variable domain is DAGVTQSPTHLIKTRGQQVTLRCSPKSGHDTVSWYQQALGQGPQFIFQYYEEEERQRGNFPDRFSGHQFPNYSSELNVNALLLGDSALYLCASSFQVHTEAFFGQGTRLTVV.